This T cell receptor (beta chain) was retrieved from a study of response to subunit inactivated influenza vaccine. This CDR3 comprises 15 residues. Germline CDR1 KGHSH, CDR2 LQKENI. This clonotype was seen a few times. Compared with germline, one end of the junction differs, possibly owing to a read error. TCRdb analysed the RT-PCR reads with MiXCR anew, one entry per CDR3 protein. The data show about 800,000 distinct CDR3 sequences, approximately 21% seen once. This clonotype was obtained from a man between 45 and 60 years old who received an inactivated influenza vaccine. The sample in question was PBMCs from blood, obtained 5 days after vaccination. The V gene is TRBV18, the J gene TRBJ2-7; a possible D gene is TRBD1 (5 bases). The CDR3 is CASSPTQGSSHEQYF. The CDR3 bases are TGTGCCAGCTCACCAACCCAGGGAAGCTCCCACGAGCAGTACTTC.